These T cell receptor beta chains were read from a single sample in a study. TCRdb re-derived calls from the 5' RACE reads in MiXCR, one entry per CDR3 protein. The sample includes about 62,000 distinct CDR3 sequences, approximately 29% of them seen just once. Sequencing used tumor-infiltrating naive CD4+ T cells sorted from the breast tumor. The receptors originated from a female donor with breast cancer. The CDR3 runs from the conserved cysteine through the conserved F or W. The order of the fields is D gene, J gene, V gene, clone size, CDR3 DNA, CDR3 protein. A D gene is named only where the DNA matches it firmly. The size of a clone is reported for some rows only, either as once, few or many, or as a class for expanded clones.

D gene: .; J gene: TRBJ1-1; V gene: TRBV29-1; clone size: many; CDR3 DNA: TGCAGCGTTGATTCAGGGTGGGGGATGAACACTGAAGCTTTCTTT; CDR3 protein: CSVDSGWGMNTEAFF
D gene: TRBD1; J gene: TRBJ2-7; V gene: TRBV5-5; clone size: .; CDR3 DNA: TGTGCCAGCAGCTCGGATACGACAGGGTTCGAGCAGTACTTC; CDR3 protein: CASSSDTTGFEQYF
D gene: .; J gene: TRBJ2-1; V gene: TRBV5-1; clone size: .; CDR3 DNA: TGCGCCAGCAGCCCTGAGCCGGGGGCTTCCTACAATGAGCAGTTCTTC; CDR3 protein: CASSPEPGASYNEQFF
D gene: .; J gene: TRBJ1-6; V gene: TRBV12-3/TRBV12-4; clone size: .; CDR3 DNA: TGTGCCAGCAGTTTAGAAGGGGGGGTCCCCCACTTT; CDR3 protein: CASSLEGGVPHF
D gene: .; J gene: TRBJ1-5; V gene: TRBV6-5; clone size: .; CDR3 DNA: TGTGACAGCAGTTACTCTCGGGGGAATCAGCCCCAGCATTTT; CDR3 protein: CDSSYSRGNQPQHF
D gene: TRBD2; J gene: TRBJ2-5; V gene: TRBV4-1; clone size: .; CDR3 DNA: TGCGCCAGCAGCCAAGAGGTCTTAAGCGGGAAGACCCAGTACTTC; CDR3 protein: CASSQEVLSGKTQYF
D gene: .; J gene: TRBJ1-5; V gene: TRBV5-1; clone size: few; CDR3 DNA: TGCGCCAGCAGCGACGGTGACAATAGCAATCAGCCCCAGCATTTT; CDR3 protein: CASSDGDNSNQPQHF
D gene: TRBD2; J gene: TRBJ2-1; V gene: TRBV7-6; clone size: .; CDR3 DNA: TGTGCCAGCAGCTTAGATAGCGGGAGTTGGGGTGAGCAGTTCTTC; CDR3 protein: CASSLDSGSWGEQFF
D gene: TRBD1; J gene: TRBJ1-3; V gene: TRBV7-2; clone size: .; CDR3 DNA: TGTGCCAGCAGCTCCGACGGACAGGGTAGTAACACCATATATTTT; CDR3 protein: CASSSDGQGSNTIYF
D gene: TRBD1; J gene: TRBJ1-5; V gene: TRBV15; clone size: few; CDR3 DNA: TGTGCCACCAGCAGAGTCGGACAGGGTCGCAATCAGCCCCAGCATTTT; CDR3 protein: CATSRVGQGRNQPQHF
D gene: .; J gene: TRBJ2-5; V gene: TRBV11-1; clone size: .; CDR3 DNA: TGTGCCAGCAGCTACCAGGGTGAGGAGACCCAGTACTTC; CDR3 protein: CASSYQGEETQYF
D gene: .; J gene: TRBJ2-4; V gene: TRBV7-8; clone size: few; CDR3 DNA: TGTGCCAGCACCGCAGAGGGGGACATTCAGTACTTC; CDR3 protein: CASTAEGDIQYF
D gene: .; J gene: TRBJ1-2; V gene: TRBV20-1; clone size: many; CDR3 DNA: TGCAGTGCTAGAGGGCAGCTCTATGGCTACACCTTC; CDR3 protein: CSARGQLYGYTF
D gene: TRBD2; J gene: TRBJ2-1; V gene: TRBV10-2; clone size: .; CDR3 DNA: TGCGCCAGCAGGACTAGCGGGAGAGGGGGTGAGCAGTTCTTC; CDR3 protein: CASRTSGRGGEQFF
D gene: TRBD1; J gene: TRBJ2-3; V gene: TRBV18; clone size: .; CDR3 DNA: TGTGCCAGCTCACCGGACAGGGTTCCAGATACGCAGTATTTT; CDR3 protein: CASSPDRVPDTQYF
D gene: TRBD2; J gene: TRBJ2-5; V gene: TRBV6-1; clone size: many; CDR3 DNA: TGTGCCAGCACCCTAGCGGGAGGCTCCCAAGAGACCCAGTACTTC; CDR3 protein: CASTLAGGSQETQYF
D gene: .; J gene: TRBJ2-2; V gene: TRBV30; clone size: .; CDR3 DNA: TGTGCCTGGAGTGTCGGGATCGGACTTAACACCGGGGAGCTGTTTTTT; CDR3 protein: CAWSVGIGLNTGELFF
D gene: .; J gene: TRBJ2-3; V gene: TRBV5-1; clone size: many; CDR3 DNA: TGCGCCAGCAACACAGGGACAGATACGCAGTATTTT; CDR3 protein: CASNTGTDTQYF
D gene: .; J gene: TRBJ1-5; V gene: TRBV5-5; clone size: once; CDR3 DNA: TGTGCCAGCAGCTTGAATGCAGTGGGGCCCAATCAGCCCCAGCATTTT; CDR3 protein: CASSLNAVGPNQPQHF